These 14 T cell receptor beta chains originate from one sample sequenced in a study of shared clonotypes between healthy human individuals. Naive-designated CD8 cells lacked CD45RO, were positively enriched for CCR7, and omitted terminally differentiated effector memory CD45RA+ cells. Only in-frame clones appear in the TCRdb table, and some are missing; sequencing was by immunoSEQ multiplex PCR. Among around 1.9 million clones listed, around 95% were seen once. The sequenced material came from naive CD8+ T cells from PBMCs. These TCRs come from a man between 18 and 35 years old in good health. Some clones in this sample may be carry-over from other donors' samples.

This chain connects TRBV5-1 to TRBJ2-1; TRBD2 is a possible D gene (5 bases). Looked up from germline, CDR1 is SGHRS and CDR2 is YFSETQ. V was clipped by 5 bases and J by 4 bases, with 16 bases between them. The CDR3 covers 15 residues. Here the CDR3 DNA reads TGCGCCAGCAGACCTGCCCCCGGGGATTACAATGAGCAGTTCTTC. Encoded protein: CASRPAPGDYNEQFF. The full variable domain, in which reference TRBV5-1 and TRBJ2-1 provide the parts outside the CDR3, is KAGVTQTPRYLIKTRGQQVTLSCSPISGHRSVSWYQQTPGQGLQFLFEYFSETQRNKGNFPGRFSGRQFSNSRSEMNVSTLELGDSALYLCASRPAPGDYNEQFFGPGTRLTVL.

V usage is TRBV11-2 and J usage is TRBJ2-7, with unresolved D. This CDR3 has 15 residues. Germline V lookup: CDR1 SGHAT, CDR2 FQNNGV. V dropped 1 base and J dropped 1 base, with 11 bases sitting between them. DNA for the CDR3: TGTGCCAGCAGCTTAGTAAGGGCGAAATCCTACGAGCAGTACTTC. The encoded protein is CASSLVRAKSYEQYF.

The chain employs TRBV27 and TRBJ1-5, with D tentatively TRBD1 (5 bases). The V gene's germline CDR1 is MNHEY and CDR2 SMNVEV (reference sequence). Trimming removed 5 bases from V and 2 bases from J, with 16 bases in between. The CDR3 extends over 16 amino acids. The CDR3 region is CASSPRGTGGNQPQHF. In DNA form, the CDR3 reads TGTGCCAGCAGTCCCCGAGGGACGGGGGGCAATCAGCCCCAGCATTTT.

V usage is TRBV28 and J usage is TRBJ2-7; TRBD2 matches at 8 bases. Germline V CDR1 and CDR2: MDHEN, SYDVKM. After removal of 7 bases from V and 3 bases from J, the junction contained 8 bases not matched to a gene. The CDR3 has 14 residues. CDR3 residues: CASKVAGLDYEQYF. DNA of the CDR3: TGTGCCAGCAAGGTAGCGGGACTGGACTACGAGCAGTACTTC.

The chain joins TRBV14 to TRBJ2-1; TRBD1 matches 7 bases. Trimming at V came to 4 bases and at J to 4 bases, leaving 7 bases not matched to a gene. CDR1 is SGHDN, CDR2 FVKESK, per germline. The CDR3 consists of 15 residues. The CDR3 DNA follows: TGTGCCAGCAGCCCCGGGACAGCGGAATACAATGAGCAGTTCTTC. Translation gives CASSPGTAEYNEQFF. Full variable domain (missing parts from reference TRBV14 and TRBJ2-1): EAGVTQFPSHSVIEKGQTVTLRCDPISGHDNLYWYRRVMGKEIKFLLHFVKESKQDESGMPNNRFLAERTGGTYSTLKVQPAELEDSGVYFCASSPGTAEYNEQFFGPGTRLTVL.

The chain recombines TRBV5-4 with TRBJ1-2; 8 bases match TRBD1. Germline CDR1 and CDR2: SGHNT and YYREEE (reference sequence). This CDR3 comprises 13 residues. V was clipped by 3 bases and J by 4 bases; unmatched bases: 2. CDR3 coding DNA: TGTGCCAGCAGCTACAGGGGGAGCTATGGCTACACCTTC. It codes for CASSYRGSYGYTF.

The V call is TRBV20-1, the J call TRBJ2-7; D uncertain. Germline lookup yields CDR1 DFQATT and CDR2 SNEGSKA (reference sequence). V gave up 4 bases and J gave up 3 bases, with 7 bases separating them. The CDR3 totals 11 residues. The CDR3 loop reads CSATDFYEQYF. In DNA, the CDR3 is TGCAGTGCTACCGACTTCTACGAGCAGTACTTC.

This clone has a handful of counts. The chain has TRBV9 and TRBJ2-7; 10 nucleotides align to TRBD2. This CDR3 is built from 15 residues. The ends lost 3 bases at V and 6 bases at J; junction bases unmatched: 9. CDR1 is SGDLS and CDR2 is YYNGEE in the germline V gene. For the CDR3, the DNA is TGTGCCAGCAGCGCCTCTCCTAGCGGGAGCGCCGAGCAGTACTTC. It specifies CASSASPSGSAEQYF.

The chain is built from TRBV7-9 and TRBJ2-3; no reliable D call. The germline gives CDR1 SEHNR, CDR2 FQNEAQ (reference sequence). Trimming shortened V by 5 bases and J by 4 bases, and 7 bases separated the two germline ends. The length of the CDR3 is 12 residues. CDR3 region: CASSPSPDTQYF. The CDR3 coding sequence is TGTGCCAGCAGCCCTTCTCCAGATACGCAGTATTTT.

This rearrangement joins TRBV11-2 to TRBJ2-7; D is ambiguous. The CDR3 runs to 14 residues. Per germline, CDR1 SGHAT and CDR2 FQNNGV. Trimming removed 1 base at V and 0 bases at J, with 7 bases between. CDR3 amino acids: CASSLAPSSYEQYF. The CDR3 region has the DNA TGTGCCAGCAGCTTAGCCCCGAGCTCCTACGAGCAGTACTTC.

The chain uses TRBV19 and TRBJ1-1; possible D gene TRBD1, 5 bases. The CDR3 sequence is 15 residues long. Per the germline V gene, CDR1 is LNHDA and CDR2 is SQIVND (reference sequence). Trimming pared 5 bases from V and 1 base from J, leaving 14 bases between. The CDR3 DNA is TGTGCCAGTAGTGACACCCGTGGGGGGAACACTGAAGCTTTCTTT. Its protein is CASSDTRGGNTEAFF.

This clone was found once. The genes are TRBV9 and TRBJ2-2, with 7 bases identical to TRBD1. The CDR3 is made up of 18 amino acids. The germline V gene encodes CDR1 SGDLS and CDR2 YYNGEE. After removal of 0 bases from V and 3 bases from J, the junction contained 11 bases not matched to a gene. CDR3 sequence (DNA): TGTGCCAGCAGCGTAGTCCGGATGACAGGGTCGGACACCGGGGAGCTGTTTTTT. It specifies CASSVVRMTGSDTGELFF.

The rearrangement uses TRBV30 and TRBJ1-2; D might be TRBD1 (5 bases). Germline V lookup: CDR1 GTSNPN, CDR2 SVGIG (reference sequence). V was cut by 3 bases and J by 4 bases, with 12 bases left in between. The CDR3 sequence is 13 residues long. As DNA, the CDR3 is TGTGCCTGGAGCTGGGGGGGTAGCTATGGCTACACCTTC. This codes for CAWSWGGSYGYTF.

In this sample, this clone turned up once. The chain uses TRBV13 and TRBJ2-3; TRBD2 matches 7 bases. The CDR3 runs 14 residues. Trimming took 8 bases from V and 0 from J; bases not matched to a gene: 5. CDR1 and CDR2 from the germline V gene are PRHDT and FYEKMQ (reference sequence). Here the CDR3 DNA reads TGTGCCAGCGATCAGCGGGGAAGCACAGATACGCAGTATTTT. Protein sequence: CASDQRGSTDTQYF.